This T cell receptor (beta chain) was sequenced during a study of T-cell reconstitution after alpha-beta-depleted transplantation in children. Germline V gene data show CDR1 as MDHEN and CDR2 as SYDVKM. V lost 10 bases and J 0 bases, leaving 17 bases between the germline ends. The length of the CDR3 is 15 residues. Preparing the TCRbeta library involved the use of unique molecular identifiers. TCRdb recomputed calls from the PCR reads with MiXCR, one row per CDR3 protein. The table has approximately 980,000 distinct CDR3 sequences, about 31% seen once. The clonotype originates from a boy younger than two who had a stem cell transplant for SCID, so the T cells may come from the graft donor. The chain employs TRBV28 and TRBJ2-3; a possible D gene is TRBD1 (5 bases). Specimen: PBMCs, mostly from graft donor cells, collected 360 days after TCRalphabeta/CD19-depleted stem cell transplant. The CDR3 DNA reads as TGTGCCATCAAGACCGTGGCAGGGAGCACAGATACGCAGTATTTT. It yields the protein CAIKTVAGSTDTQYF.